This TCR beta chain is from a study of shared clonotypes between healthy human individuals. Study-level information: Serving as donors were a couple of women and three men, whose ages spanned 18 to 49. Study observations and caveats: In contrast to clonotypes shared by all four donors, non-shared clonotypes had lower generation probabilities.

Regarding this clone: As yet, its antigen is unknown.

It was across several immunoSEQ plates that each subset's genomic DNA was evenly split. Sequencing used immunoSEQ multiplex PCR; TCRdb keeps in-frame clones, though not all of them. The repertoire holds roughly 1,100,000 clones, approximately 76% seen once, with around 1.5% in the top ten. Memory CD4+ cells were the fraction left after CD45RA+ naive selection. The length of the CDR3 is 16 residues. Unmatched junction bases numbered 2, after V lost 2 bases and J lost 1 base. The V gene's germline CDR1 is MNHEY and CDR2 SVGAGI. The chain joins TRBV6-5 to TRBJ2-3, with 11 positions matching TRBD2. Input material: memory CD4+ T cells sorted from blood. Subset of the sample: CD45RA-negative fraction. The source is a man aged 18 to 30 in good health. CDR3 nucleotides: TGTGCCAGCAGTTACCAGGGACTAGCGGGCACAGATACGCAGTATTTT. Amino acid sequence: CASSYQGLAGTDTQYF.